The clone carrying this TCR beta chain was recorded a few times. Primed by a sample-barcoded 5' primer and a J-beta primer mix, a second PCR proceeded for about 6 to 11 cycles. TCRdb used MiXCR to reprocess the 5' RACE reads, holding one entry per CDR3 protein. Of roughly 1.5 million distinct CDR3 sequences in the sample, roughly 43% were seen once. This sample was taken from a study of blood T cells in healthy people across ages. The V gene lost 2 bases and the J gene lost 7 bases, with 14 bases spanning the gap. This CDR3 spans 13 amino acids. Germline V gene data show CDR1 as DFQATT and CDR2 as SNEGSKA (reference sequence).

This clonotype was sampled from a woman between 18 and 29 years old in good health. The V call is TRBV20-1, the J call TRBJ1-2; D perhaps matches TRBD1 (5 bases). Specimen: blood. CDR3 coding DNA: TGCAGTGCTAGAACGTTGGGGGACTCTGGCTACACCTTC. Protein sequence: CSARTLGDSGYTF.